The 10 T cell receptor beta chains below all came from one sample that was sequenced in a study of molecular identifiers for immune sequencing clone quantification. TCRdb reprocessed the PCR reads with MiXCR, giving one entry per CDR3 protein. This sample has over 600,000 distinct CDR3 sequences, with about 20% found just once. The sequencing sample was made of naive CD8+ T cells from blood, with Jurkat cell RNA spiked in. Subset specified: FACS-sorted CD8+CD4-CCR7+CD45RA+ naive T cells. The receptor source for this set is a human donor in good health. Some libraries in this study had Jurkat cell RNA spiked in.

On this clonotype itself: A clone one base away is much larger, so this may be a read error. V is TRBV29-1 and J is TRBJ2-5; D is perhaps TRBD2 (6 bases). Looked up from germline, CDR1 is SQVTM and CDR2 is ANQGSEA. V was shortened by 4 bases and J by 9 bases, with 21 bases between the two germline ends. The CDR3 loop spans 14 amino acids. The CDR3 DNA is TGCAGCGTTGCGGGGAGGCATCACGGGGAGGCCCAGTACTTC. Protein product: CSVAGRHHGEAQYF.

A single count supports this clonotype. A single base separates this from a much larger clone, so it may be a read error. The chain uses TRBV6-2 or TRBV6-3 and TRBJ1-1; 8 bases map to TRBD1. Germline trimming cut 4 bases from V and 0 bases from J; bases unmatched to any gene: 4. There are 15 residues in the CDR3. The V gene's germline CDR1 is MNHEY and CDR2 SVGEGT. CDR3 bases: TGTGCCAGCAGTTCGGTGGGACAGGTGAACACTGAAGCTTTCTTT. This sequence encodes CASSSVGQVNTEAFF.

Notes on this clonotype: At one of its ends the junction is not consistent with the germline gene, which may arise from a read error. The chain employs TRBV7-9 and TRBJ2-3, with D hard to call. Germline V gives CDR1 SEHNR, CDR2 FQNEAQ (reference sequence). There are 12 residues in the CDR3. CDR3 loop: CASSSYPDTRYF. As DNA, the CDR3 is TGTGCCAGCAGCTCCTATCCAGATACGCGGTATTTT. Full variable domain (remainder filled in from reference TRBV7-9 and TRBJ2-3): DTGVSQNPRHKITKRGQNVTFRCDPISEHNRLYWYRQTLGQGPEFLTYFQNEAQLEKSRLLSDRFSAERPKGSFSTLEIQRTEQGDSAMYLCASSSYPDTRYFGPGTRLTVL.

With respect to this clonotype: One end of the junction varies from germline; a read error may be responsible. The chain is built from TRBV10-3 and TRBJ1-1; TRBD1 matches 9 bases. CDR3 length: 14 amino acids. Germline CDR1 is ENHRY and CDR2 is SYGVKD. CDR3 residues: CVISEGQGLTEAFF. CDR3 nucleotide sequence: TGTGTCATCAGTGAAGGACAGGGGCTGACTGAAGCTTTCTTT.

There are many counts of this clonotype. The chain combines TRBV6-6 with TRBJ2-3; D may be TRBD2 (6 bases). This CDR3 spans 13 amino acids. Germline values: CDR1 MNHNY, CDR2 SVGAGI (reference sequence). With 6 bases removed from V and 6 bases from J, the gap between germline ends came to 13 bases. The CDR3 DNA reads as TGTGCCAGCAGCCTACTAGCTTCCGATACGCAGTATTTT. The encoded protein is CASSLLASDTQYF.

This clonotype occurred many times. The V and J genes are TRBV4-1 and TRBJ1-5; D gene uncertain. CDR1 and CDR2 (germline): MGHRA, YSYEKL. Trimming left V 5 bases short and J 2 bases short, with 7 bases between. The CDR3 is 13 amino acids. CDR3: CASSMDGNQPQHF. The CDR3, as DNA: TGCGCCAGCAGCATGGATGGCAATCAGCCCCAGCATTTT.

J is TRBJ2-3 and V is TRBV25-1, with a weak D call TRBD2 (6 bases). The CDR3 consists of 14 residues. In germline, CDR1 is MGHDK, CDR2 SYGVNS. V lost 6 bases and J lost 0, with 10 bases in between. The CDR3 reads CASRLSGSTDTQYF. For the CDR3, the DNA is TGTGCCAGCAGACTTAGCGGTAGCACAGATACGCAGTATTTT.

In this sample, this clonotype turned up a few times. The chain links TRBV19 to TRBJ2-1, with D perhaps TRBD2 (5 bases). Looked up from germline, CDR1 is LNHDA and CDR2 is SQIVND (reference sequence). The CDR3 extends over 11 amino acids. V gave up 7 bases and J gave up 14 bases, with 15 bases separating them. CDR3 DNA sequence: TGTGCCAGTAAGTGCTTCCCCGGGGAGTTCTTC. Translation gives CASKCFPGEFF.

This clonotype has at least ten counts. The CDR3 sequence: CASRYGQGSYEQYF. The CDR3 DNA sequence: TGTGCCAGCAGATACGGACAGGGTTCCTACGAGCAGTACTTC. The chain uses TRBV11-2 and TRBJ2-7; 8 bases fit TRBD1. Germline loops: CDR1 SGHAT, CDR2 FQNNGV. The V and J ends lost 6 bases and 1 base, in that order; junction bases with no gene match: 5. The CDR3 spans 14 residues.

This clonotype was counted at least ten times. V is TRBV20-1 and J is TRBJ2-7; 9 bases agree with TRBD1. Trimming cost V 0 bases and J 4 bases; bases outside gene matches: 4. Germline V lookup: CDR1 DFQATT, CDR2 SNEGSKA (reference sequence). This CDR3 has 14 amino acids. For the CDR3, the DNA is TGCAGTGCTAGAGATCACGACAGGGGGTACGAGCAGTACTTC. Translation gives CSARDHDRGYEQYF.